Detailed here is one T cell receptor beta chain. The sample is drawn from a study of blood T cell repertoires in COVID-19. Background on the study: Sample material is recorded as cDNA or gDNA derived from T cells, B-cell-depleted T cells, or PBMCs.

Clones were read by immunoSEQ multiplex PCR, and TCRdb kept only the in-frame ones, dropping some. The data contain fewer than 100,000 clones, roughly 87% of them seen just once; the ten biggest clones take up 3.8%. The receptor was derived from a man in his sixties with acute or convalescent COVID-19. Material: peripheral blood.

The chain's CDR3 is CASSTRFSSGGASEQFF. The CDR3 coding sequence is TGTGCCAGCAGCACCCGCTTCTCTAGCGGGGGGGCGAGTGAGCAGTTCTTC. The chain recombines TRBV7-2 with TRBJ2-1; 12 nucleotides agree with TRBD2. V lost 5 bases, J lost 9 bases, and 14 bases stayed unmatched. This CDR3 contains 17 residues. Germline V gives CDR1 SGHTA, CDR2 FQGNSA.